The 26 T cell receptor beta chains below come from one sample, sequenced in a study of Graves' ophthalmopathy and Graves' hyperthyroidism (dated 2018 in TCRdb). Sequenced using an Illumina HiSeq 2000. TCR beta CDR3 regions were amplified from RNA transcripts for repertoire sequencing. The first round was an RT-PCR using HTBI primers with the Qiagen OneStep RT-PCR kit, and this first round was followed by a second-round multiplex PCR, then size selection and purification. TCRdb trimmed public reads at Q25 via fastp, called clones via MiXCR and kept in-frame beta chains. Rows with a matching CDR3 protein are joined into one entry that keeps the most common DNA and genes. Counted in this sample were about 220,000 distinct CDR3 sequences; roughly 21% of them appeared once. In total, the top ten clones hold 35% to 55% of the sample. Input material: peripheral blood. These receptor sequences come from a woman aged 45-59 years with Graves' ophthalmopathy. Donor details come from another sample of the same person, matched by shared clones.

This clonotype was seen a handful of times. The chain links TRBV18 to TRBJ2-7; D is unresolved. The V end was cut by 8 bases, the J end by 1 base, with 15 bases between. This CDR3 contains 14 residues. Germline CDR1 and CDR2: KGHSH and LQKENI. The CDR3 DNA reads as TGTGCCAGCCGTTCCTTAGCCGAATCCTACGAGCAGTACTTC. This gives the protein CASRSLAESYEQYF.

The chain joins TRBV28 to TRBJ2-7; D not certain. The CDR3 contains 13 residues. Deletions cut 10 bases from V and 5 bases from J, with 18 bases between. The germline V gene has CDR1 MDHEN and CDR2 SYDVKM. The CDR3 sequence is CAIHSPPHNEQYF. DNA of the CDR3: TGTGCCATTCATAGCCCTCCCCACAACGAGCAGTACTTC.

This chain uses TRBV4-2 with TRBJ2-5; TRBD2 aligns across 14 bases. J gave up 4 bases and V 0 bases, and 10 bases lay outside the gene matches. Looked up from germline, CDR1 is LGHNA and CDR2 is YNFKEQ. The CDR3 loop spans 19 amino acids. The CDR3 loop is CASSQETSGRAGALETQYF. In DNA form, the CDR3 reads TGTGCCAGCAGCCAAGAGACTAGCGGGAGGGCCGGGGCATTAGAGACCCAGTACTTC.

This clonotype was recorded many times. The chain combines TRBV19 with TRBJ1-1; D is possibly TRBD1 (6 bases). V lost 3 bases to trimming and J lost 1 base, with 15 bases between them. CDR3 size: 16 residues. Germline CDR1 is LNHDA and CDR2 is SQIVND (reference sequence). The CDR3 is CASSMFKLGQNTEAFF. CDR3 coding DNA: TGTGCCAGTAGTATGTTTAAACTGGGACAGAACACTGAAGCTTTCTTT.

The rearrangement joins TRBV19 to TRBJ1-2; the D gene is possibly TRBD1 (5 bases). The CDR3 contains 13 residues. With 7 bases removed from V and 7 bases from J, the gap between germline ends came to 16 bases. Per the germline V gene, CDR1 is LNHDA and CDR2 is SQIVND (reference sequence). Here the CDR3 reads CASTPPAGTGYTF. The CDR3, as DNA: TGTGCCAGTACCCCCCCGGCGGGGACTGGCTACACCTTC.

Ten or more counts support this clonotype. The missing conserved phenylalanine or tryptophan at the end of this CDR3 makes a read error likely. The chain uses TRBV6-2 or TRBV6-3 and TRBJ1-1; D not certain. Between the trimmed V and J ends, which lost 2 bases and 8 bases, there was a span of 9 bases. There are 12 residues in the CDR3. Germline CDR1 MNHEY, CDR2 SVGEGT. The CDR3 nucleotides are TGTGCCAGCAGTTACCCGGCCGAGGAAGCTTTCTCT. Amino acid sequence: CASSYPAEEAFS.

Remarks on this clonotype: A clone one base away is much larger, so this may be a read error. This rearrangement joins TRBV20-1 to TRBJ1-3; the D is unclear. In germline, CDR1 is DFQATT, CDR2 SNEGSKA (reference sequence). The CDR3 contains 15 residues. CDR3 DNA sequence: TGCAGTGCTAGAGATTCGGCGACTTTAGGAAACACCATATCTTTT. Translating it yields CSARDSATLGNTISF.

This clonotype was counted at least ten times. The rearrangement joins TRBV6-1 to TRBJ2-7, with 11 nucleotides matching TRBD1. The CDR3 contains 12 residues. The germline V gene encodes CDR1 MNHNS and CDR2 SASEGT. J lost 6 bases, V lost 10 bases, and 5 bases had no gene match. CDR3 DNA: TGTGCCAACGCGGACAGGGGGCGCGAGCAGTACTTC. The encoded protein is CANADRGREQYF.

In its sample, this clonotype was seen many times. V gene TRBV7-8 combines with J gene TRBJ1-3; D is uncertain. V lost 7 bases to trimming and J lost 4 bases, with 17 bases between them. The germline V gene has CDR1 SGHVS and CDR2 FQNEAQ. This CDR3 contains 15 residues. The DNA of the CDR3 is TGTGCCAGCACCAAACAAGGAGCGCGCGGAAACACCATATATTTT. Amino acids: CASTKQGARGNTIYF.

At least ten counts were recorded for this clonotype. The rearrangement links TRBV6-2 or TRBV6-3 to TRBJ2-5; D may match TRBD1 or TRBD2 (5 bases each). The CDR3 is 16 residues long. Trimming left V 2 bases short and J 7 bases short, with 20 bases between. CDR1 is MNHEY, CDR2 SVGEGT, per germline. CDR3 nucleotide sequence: TGTGCCAGCAGTTACCCCACCGGGACCACCCCTGGGACCCAGTACTTC. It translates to CASSYPTGTTPGTQYF.

The CDR3, as DNA: TGTGCCAGCAGTGAGAGAATGGGAGGGAACACTGAAGCTTTCTTT. Protein: CASSERMGGNTEAFF. This chain joins TRBV6-1 and TRBJ1-1; D not resolved. V lost 3 bases and J lost 1, with 12 bases in between. The CDR3 length is 15 residues. Germline V lookup: CDR1 MNHNS, CDR2 SASEGT.

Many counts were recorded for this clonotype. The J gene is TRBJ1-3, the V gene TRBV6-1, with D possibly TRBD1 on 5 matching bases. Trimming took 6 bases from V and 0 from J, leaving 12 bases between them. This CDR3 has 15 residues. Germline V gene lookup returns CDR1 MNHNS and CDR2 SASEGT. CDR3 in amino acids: CASSVGRNSGNTIYF. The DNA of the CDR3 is TGTGCCAGCAGCGTGGGACGGAACTCTGGAAACACCATATATTTT.

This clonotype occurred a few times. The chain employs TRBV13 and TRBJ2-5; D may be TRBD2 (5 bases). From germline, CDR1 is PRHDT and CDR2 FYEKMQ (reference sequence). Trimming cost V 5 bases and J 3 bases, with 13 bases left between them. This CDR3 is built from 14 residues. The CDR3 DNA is TGTGCCAGCAGCCCCCCCCACGGGGAAGAGACCCAGTACTTC. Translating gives CASSPPHGEETQYF.

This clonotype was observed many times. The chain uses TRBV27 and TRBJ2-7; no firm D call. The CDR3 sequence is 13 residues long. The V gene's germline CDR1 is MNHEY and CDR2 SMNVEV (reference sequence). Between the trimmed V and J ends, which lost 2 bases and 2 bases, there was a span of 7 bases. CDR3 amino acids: CASSLGIPYEQYF. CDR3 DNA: TGTGCCAGCAGTTTAGGAATTCCCTACGAGCAGTACTTC.

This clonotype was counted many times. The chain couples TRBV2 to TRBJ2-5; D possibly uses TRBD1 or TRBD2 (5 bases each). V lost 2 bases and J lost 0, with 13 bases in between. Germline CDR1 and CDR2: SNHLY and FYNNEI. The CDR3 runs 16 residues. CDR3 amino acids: CASSEWGGGYQETQYF. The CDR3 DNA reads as TGTGCCAGCAGTGAATGGGGCGGAGGATACCAAGAGACCCAGTACTTC.

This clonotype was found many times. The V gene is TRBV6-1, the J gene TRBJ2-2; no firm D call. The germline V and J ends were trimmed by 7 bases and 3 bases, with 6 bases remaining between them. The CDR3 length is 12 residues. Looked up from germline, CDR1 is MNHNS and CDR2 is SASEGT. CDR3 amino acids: CASTQHTGELFF. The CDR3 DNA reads TGTGCCAGCACACAGCACACCGGGGAGCTGTTTTTT.

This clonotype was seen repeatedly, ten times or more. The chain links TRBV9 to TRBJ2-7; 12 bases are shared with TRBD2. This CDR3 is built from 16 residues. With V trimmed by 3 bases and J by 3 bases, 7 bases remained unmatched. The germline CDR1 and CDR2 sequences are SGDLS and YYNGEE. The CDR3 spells CASSAPPSGGDYEQYF. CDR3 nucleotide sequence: TGTGCCAGCAGCGCCCCTCCTAGCGGGGGGGACTACGAGCAGTACTTC.

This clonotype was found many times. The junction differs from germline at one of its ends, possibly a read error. CDR3 bases: TGTGTCAGCAGTCGGACAGGGGGCTCGTCTGGAAACACCATATATTTT. Its translation is CVSSRTGGSSGNTIYF. The chain employs TRBV12-3 or TRBV12-4 and TRBJ1-3; 11 positions agree with TRBD1. This CDR3 is built from 16 residues.

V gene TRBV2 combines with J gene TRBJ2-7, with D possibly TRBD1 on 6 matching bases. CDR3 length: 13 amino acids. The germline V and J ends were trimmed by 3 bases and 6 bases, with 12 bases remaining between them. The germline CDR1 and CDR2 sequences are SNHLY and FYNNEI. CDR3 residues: CASSERWTAEQYF. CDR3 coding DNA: TGTGCCAGCAGTGAGCGGTGGACAGCCGAGCAGTACTTC. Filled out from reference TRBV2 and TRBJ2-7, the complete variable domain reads EPEVTQTPSHQVTQMGQEVILRCVPISNHLYFYWYRQILGQKVEFLVSFYNNEISEKSEIFDDQFSVERPDGSNFTLKIRSTKLEDSAMYFCASSERWTAEQYFGPGTRLTVT.

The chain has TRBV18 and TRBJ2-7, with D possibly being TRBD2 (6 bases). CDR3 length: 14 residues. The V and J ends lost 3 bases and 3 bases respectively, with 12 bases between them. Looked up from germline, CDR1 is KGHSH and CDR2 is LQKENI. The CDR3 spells CASSPAGLIYEQYF. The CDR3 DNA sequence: TGTGCCAGCTCACCTGCGGGACTTATCTACGAGCAGTACTTC.

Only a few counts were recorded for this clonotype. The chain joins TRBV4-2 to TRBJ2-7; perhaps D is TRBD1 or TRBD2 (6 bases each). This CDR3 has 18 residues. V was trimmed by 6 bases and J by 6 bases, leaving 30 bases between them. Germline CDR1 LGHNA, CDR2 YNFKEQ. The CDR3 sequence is CASRRDRQPTSGGVEQYF. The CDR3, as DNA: TGTGCCAGCAGGCGTGACCGACAGCCTACCTCCGGGGGCGTCGAGCAGTACTTC.

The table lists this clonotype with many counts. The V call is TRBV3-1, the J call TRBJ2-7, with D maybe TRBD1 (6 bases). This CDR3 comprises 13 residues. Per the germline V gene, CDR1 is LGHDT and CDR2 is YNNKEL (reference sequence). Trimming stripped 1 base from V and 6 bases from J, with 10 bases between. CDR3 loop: CASSQAGHGEQYF. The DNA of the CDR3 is TGTGCCAGCAGCCAAGCGGGACACGGCGAGCAGTACTTC.

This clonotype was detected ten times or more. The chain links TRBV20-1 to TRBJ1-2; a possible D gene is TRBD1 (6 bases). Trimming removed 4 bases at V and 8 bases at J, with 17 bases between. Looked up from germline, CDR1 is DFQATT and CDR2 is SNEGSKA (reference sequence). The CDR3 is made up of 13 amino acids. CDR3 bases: TGCAGTGCTATGTTCCCGGGGGCAGACGGCTACACCTTC. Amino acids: CSAMFPGADGYTF.

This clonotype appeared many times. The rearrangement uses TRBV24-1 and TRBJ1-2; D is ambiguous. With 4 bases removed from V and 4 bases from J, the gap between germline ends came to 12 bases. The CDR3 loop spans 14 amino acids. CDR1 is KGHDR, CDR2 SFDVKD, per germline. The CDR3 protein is CATSEGGDPYGYTF. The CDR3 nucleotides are TGTGCCACCAGTGAGGGCGGAGACCCCTATGGCTACACCTTC.

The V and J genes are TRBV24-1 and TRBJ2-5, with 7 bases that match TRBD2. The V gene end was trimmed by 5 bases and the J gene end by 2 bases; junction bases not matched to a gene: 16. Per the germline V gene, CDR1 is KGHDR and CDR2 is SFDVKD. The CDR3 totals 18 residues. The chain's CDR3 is CATSALIPPAGAQETQYF. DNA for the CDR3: TGTGCCACCAGTGCCCTTATACCTCCGGCGGGAGCGCAAGAGACCCAGTACTTC.

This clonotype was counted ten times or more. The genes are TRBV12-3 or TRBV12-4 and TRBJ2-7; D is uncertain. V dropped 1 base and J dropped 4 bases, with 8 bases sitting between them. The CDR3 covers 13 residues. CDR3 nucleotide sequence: TGTGCCAGCAGTTTAGAGAGAGGTTACGAGCAGTACTTC. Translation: CASSLERGYEQYF.